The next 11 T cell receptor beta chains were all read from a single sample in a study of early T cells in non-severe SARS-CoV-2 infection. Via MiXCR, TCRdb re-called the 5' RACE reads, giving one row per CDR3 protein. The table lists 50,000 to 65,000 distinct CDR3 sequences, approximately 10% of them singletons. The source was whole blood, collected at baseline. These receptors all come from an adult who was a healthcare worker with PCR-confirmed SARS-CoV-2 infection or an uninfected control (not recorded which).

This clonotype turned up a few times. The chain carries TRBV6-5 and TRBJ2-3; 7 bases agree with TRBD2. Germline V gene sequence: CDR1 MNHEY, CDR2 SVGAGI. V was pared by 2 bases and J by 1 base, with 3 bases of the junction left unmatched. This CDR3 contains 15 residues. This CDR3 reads CASSYRGVGTDTQYF. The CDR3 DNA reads TGTGCCAGCAGTTACCGGGGGGTTGGCACAGATACGCAGTATTTT.

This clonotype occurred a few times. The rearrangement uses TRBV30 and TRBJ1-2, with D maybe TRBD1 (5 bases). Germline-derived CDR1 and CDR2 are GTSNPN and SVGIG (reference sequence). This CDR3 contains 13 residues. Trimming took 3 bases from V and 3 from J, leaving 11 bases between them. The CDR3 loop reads CAWRHQQDYGYTF. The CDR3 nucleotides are TGTGCCTGGAGACATCAACAGGACTATGGCTACACCTTC.

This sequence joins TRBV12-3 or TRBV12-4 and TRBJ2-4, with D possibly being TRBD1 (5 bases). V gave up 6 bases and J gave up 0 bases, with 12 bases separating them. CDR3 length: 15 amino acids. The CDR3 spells CASSRTPLAKNIQYF. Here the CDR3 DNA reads TGTGCCAGCAGCAGGACACCGCTAGCCAAAAACATTCAGTACTTC.

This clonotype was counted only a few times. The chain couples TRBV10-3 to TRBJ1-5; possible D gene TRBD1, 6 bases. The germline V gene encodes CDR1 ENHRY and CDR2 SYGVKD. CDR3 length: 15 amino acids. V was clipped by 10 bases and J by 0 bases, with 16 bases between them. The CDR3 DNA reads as TGTGCCACCCGTCCTGCAGGGGATAGCAATCAGCCCCAGCATTTT. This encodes CATRPAGDSNQPQHF.

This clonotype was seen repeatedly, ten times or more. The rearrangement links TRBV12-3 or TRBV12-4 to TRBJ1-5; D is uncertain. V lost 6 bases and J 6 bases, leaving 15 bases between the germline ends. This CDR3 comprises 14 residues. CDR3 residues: CASSLGTPVQPQHF. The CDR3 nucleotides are TGTGCCAGCAGCCTGGGCACACCTGTTCAGCCCCAGCATTTT.

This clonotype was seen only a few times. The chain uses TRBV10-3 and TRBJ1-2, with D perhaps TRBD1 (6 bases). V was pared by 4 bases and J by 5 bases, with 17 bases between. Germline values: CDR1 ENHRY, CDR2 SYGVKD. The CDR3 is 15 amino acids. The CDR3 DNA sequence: TGTGCCATCAGTGGACTATCGGGCAGGGGTTATGGCTACACCTTC. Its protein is CAISGLSGRGYGYTF.

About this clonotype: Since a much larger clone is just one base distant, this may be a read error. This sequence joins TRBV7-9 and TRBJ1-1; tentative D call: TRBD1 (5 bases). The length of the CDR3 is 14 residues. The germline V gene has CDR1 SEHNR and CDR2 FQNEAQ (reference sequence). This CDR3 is CASSISNRNTEALF. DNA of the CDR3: TGTGCCAGCAGCATCTCTAACAGGAACACTGAAGCTCTCTTT. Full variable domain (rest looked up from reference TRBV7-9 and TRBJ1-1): DTGVSQNPRHKITKRGQNVTFRCDPISEHNRLYWYRQTLGQGPEFLTYFQNEAQLEKSRLLSDRFSAERPKGSFSTLEIQRTEQGDSAMYLCASSISNRNTEALFGQGTRLTVV.

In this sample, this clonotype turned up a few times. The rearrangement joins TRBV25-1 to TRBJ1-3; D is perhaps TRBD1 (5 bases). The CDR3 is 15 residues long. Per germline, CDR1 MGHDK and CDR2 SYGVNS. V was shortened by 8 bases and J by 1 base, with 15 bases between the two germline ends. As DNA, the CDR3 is TGTGCCAGCGGGCGAGGGGAGAGATCTGGAAACACCATATATTTT. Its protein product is CASGRGERSGNTIYF.

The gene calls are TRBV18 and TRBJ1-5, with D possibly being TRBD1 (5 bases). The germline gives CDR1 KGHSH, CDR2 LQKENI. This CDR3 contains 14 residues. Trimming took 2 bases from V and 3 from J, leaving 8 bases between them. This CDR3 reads CASSPAGANQPQHF. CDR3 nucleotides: TGTGCCAGCTCACCAGCCGGGGCCAATCAGCCCCAGCATTTT.

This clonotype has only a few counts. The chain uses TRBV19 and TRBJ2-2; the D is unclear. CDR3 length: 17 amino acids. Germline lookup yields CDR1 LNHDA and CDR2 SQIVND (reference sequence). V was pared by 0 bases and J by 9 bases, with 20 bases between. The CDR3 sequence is CASSIDHDASRPRELFF. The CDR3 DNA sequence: TGTGCCAGTAGTATAGATCACGACGCATCACGTCCCCGGGAGCTGTTTTTT.

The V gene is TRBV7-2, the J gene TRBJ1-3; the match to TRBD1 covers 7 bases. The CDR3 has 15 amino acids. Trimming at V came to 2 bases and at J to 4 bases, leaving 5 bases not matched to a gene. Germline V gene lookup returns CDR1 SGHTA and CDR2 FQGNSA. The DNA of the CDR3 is TGTGCCAGCAGCTTATCCGGGACAGCAGGAAACACCATATATTTT. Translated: CASSLSGTAGNTIYF.